This T cell receptor beta chain was sequenced in a study of cytomegalovirus exposure and HLA in healthy donors. Background on the study: Among around 400 genotyped donors, about 85% fell in the Caucasian-associated ancestry cluster.

V was pared by 7 bases and J by 4 bases, with 13 bases between. The CDR3 covers 14 residues. From germline, CDR1 is LNHDA and CDR2 SQIVND (reference sequence). PCR amplification relied on 60 Vbeta primers (plus 13 Jbeta primers). Here immunoSEQ multiplex PCR was the method, and the copy in TCRdb shows in-frame clones only, minus some. The data contain over 75,000 clones, 86% of them singletons. Of note for this clone: What it binds is not known.

Study-level findings and limits: V- and J-gene trimming in TCR beta was tied to a missense DCLRE1C variant by an analysis performed later. TCR beta sequences numbering around 15,000 were associated with HLA alleles at 0.05 false discovery rate in a later analysis.

The chain employs TRBV19 and TRBJ1-4, with TRBD1 as a possible D gene (6 bases). Sequences were obtained from PBMCs. The sequence derives from a man aged 25-45 years in good health and CMV-seropositive. CDR3 in DNA: TGTGCCAGTAATTGGGGGGGGCGTAATGAAAAACTGTTTTTT. Protein: CASNWGGRNEKLFF.